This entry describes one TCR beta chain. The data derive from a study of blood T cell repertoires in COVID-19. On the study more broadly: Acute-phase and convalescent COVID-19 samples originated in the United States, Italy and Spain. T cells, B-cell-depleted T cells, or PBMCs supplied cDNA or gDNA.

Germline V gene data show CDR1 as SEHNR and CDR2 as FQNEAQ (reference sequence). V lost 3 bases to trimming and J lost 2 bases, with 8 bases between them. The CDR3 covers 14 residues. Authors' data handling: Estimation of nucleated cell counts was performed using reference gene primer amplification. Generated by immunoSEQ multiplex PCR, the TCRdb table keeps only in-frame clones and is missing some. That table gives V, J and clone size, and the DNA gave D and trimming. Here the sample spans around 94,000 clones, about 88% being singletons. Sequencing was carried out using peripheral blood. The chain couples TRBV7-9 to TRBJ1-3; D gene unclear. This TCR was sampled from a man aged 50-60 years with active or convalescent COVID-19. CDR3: CASSLAATGNTIYF. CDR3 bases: TGTGCCAGCAGCTTGGCGGCGACTGGAAACACCATATATTTT.